This TCR beta chain derives from a study of T cells in tuberculosis. Study summary: A South African cohort included IGRA-negative adolescents, latently infected IGRA-positive adolescents and adults with active tuberculosis.

This clone has just one count. Its antigen is still unknown. The study's findings and limits: Active tuberculosis TCR-alpha repertoires lay closer to GMM-specific TCRs than IGRA-negative controls, suggesting clonal expansion. The TCR-beta difference was not significant; alpha differences partly reflected length.

The assay was immunoSEQ multiplex PCR, and TCRdb's table has in-frame clones only and misses some. The data hold roughly 34,000 clones, with approximately 97% observed a single time. Each donor contributed about 110,000 T cells on average, unsorted. The CDR3 runs to 14 residues. Germline V CDR1 and CDR2: MNHNS, SASEGT. Trimming removed 3 bases at V and 5 bases at J, with 13 bases between. The TCR sequence derives from a donor aged 10 to 29 with latent tuberculosis or without tuberculosis infection. Sequences were obtained from PBMCs. This chain joins TRBV6-1 and TRBJ1-2; D perhaps matches TRBD1 (6 bases). CDR3 DNA sequence: TGTGCCAGCAGTGAGGGGGCAGGGCTGTATGGCTACACCTTC. Amino acid sequence: CASSEGAGLYGYTF.